The T cell receptor (beta chain) under discussion was sequenced for a study of blood T cell repertoires in COVID-19. About this clone itself: Because the CDR3's place on the DNA is in doubt, the DNA is left out and the CDR3 is given as listed by TCRdb.

The CDR3 totals 16 residues, both ends included. Germline CDR1 reads MNHEY; CDR2 reads SVGAGI. Original processing methods: Scientists estimated how many nucleated cells there were by amplifying reference gene primers. Clones were sequenced by immunoSEQ multiplex PCR, and TCRdb holds only the in-frame ones, with some missing. That table supplies the V and J calls and clone size; D and trimming were determined from the DNA. The sample lists around 190,000 clones; 86% were seen once. The sequence was collected from a man in his 70s with active or convalescent COVID-19. The chain uses TRBV6-5 and TRBJ2-7; the table gives TRBD1 as D, unverified against the DNA. Sequences were obtained from peripheral blood. The chain's CDR3 is CASSSSLGGFTYEQYF.